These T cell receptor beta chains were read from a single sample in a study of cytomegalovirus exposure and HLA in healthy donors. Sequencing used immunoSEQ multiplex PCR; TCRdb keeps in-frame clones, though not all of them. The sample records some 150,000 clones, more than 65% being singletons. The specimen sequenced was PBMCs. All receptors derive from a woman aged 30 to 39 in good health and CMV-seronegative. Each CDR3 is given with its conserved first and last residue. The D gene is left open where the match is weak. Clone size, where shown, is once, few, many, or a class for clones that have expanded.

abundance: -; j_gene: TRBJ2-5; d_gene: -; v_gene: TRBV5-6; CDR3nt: TGTGCCAGCAGCCTAACAGTTCAAGAGACCCAGTACTTC; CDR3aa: CASSLTVQETQYF
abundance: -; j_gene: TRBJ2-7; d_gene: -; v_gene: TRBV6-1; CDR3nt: TGTGCCAGCAGTGAGGGGACAACCTACGAGCAGTACTTC; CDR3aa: CASSEGTTYEQYF
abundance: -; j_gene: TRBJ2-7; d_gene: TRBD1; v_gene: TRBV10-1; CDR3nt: TGCGCCAGCAGCGCCGGGACAGGACCCGGCGAGCAGTACTTC; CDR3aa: CASSAGTGPGEQYF
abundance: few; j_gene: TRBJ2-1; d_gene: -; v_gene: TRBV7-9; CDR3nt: TGTGCCAGCAGCTCAACCCGACTAAGCGGTAAATACAATGAGCAGTTCTTC; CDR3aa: CASSSTRLSGKYNEQFF
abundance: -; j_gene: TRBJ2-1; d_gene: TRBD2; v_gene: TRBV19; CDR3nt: TGTGCCAGTAGTAGACTAGCGGGAGGGCCTAGCGAGCAGTTCTTC; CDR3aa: CASSRLAGGPSEQFF
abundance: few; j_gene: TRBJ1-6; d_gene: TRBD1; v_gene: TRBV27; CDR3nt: TGTGCCAGCAGACTAGGGACAGGGGGAAATTCACCCCTCCACTTT; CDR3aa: CASRLGTGGNSPLHF
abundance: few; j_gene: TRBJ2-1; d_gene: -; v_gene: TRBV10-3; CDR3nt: TGTGCCATCAGACCCAGCAGGGGGGAATTCAATGAGCAGTTCTTC; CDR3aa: CAIRPSRGEFNEQFF
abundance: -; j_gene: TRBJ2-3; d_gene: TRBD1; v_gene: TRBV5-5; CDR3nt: TGTGCCAGCAGCTTTATGGACAGGAGCACAGATACGCAGTATTTT; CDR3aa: CASSFMDRSTDTQYF
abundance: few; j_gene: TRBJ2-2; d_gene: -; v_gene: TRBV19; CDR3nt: TGTGCCAGTAGTATAGACGTCGAGGGCACCGGGGAGCTGTTTTTT; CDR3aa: CASSIDVEGTGELFF
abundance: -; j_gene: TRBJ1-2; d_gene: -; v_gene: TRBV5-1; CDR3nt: TGCGCCAGCAGCCCGGGGGACCTTAACTATGGCTACACCTTC; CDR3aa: CASSPGDLNYGYTF
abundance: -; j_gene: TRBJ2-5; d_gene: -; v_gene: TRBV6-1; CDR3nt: TGTGCCAGCAGTGAAGTAGTCTCTGGAGAGACCCAGTACTTC; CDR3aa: CASSEVVSGETQYF
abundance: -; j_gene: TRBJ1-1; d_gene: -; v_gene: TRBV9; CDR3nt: TGTGCCAGCAGCGTGCAGGGACAGAACACTGAAGCTTTCTTT; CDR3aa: CASSVQGQNTEAFF
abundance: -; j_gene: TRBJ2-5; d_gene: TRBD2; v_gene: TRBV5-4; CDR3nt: TGTGCCAGCAGCTACCCTAGCGGGAGGGCCCAAGAGACCCAGTACTTC; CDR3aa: CASSYPSGRAQETQYF
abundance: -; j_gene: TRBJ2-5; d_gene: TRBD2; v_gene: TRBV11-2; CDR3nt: TGTGCCAGCAGCTTAGGCTCTTCATTAGCGGGAGGGCCCCTCATCCAGTACTTC; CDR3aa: CASSLGSSLAGGPLIQYF
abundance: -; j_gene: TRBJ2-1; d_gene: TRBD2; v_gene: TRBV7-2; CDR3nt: TGTGCCAGCAGCCTTATAGCGGGAGATGAGCAGTTCTTC; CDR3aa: CASSLIAGDEQFF
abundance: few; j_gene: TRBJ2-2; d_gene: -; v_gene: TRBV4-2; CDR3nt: TGTGCCAGCAGCCAAGATCTTGTAGACACCGGGGAGCTGTTTTTT; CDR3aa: CASSQDLVDTGELFF
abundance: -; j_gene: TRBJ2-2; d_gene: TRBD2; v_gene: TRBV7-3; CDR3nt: TGTGCCAGCAGCCCCGCGGGAGTAGGGAACACCGGGGAGCTGTTTTTT; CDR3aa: CASSPAGVGNTGELFF
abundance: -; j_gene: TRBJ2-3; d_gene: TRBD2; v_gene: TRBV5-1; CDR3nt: TGCGCCAGCAGCTTGAGCGGGGGGTTATCAGATACGCAGTATTTT; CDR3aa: CASSLSGGLSDTQYF
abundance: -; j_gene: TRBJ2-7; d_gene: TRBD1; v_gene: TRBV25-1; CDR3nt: TGTGCCAGCACAAAGGACAGGGGTGAATCCGAGCAGTACTTC; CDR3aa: CASTKDRGESEQYF
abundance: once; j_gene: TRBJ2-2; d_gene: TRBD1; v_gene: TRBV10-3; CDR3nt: TGTGCCATCAGTGAGACAGGGGGCCGGGATCGATCCGGGGAGCTGTTTTTT; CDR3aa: CAISETGGRDRSGELFF
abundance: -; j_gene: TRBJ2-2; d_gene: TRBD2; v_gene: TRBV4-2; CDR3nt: TGTGCCAGCAGCCAAGAGACACCGGGACTAGCCTCCGGGGAGCTGTTTTTT; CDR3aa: CASSQETPGLASGELFF
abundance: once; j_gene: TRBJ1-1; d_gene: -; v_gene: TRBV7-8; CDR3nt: TGTGCCAGCAGCAAACTAGAGGGGGACACTGAAGCTTTCTTT; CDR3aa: CASSKLEGDTEAFF
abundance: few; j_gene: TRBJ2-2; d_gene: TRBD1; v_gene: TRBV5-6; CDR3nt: TGTGCCAGCAGCTTGCAGGGGGCGAGGACCGGGGAGCTGTTTTTT; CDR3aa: CASSLQGARTGELFF
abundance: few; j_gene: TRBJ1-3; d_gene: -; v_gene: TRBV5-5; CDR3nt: TGTGCCAGCAGCAAACAGTCCTCTGGAAACACCATATATTTT; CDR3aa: CASSKQSSGNTIYF
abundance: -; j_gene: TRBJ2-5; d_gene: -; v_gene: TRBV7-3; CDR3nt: TGTGCCAGCAGCTTAACGCTACAAGAGACCCAGTACTTC; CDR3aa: CASSLTLQETQYF
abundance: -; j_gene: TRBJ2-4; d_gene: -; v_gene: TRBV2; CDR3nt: TGTGCCAGCAGTGAAGTAAGAGTGAGGAACACCCTAATTTACTTC; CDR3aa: CASSEVRVRNTLIYF
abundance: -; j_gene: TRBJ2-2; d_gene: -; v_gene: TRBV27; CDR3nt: TGTGCCAGCAGTTTTAACGGGAGATCCACCGGGGAGCTGTTTTTT; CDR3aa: CASSFNGRSTGELFF
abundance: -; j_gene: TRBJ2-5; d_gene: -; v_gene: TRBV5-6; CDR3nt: TGTGCCAGCAGCTTGGATACTCGTATCGAGACCCAGTACTTC; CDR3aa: CASSLDTRIETQYF
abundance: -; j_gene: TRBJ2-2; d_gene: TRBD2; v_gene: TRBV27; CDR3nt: TGTGCCAGCAGTTCCTCTAGCGGGAGTTTGGTCGGGGAGCTGTTTTTT; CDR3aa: CASSSSSGSLVGELFF
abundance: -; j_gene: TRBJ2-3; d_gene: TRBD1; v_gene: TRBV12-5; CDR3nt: TGTGCTAGTGGCGCAGGACAGGGGATCGGAAATACGCAGTATTTT; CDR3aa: CASGAGQGIGNTQYF
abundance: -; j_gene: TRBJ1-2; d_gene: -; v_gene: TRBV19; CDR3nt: TGTGCCAGTAGTATCGGTCAGGGTGATGGCTACACCTTC; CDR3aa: CASSIGQGDGYTF
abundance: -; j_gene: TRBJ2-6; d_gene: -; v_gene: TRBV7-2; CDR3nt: TGTGCCAGCAGCCCGGGGACAATAGGGGCCAACGTCCTGACTTTC; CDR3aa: CASSPGTIGANVLTF
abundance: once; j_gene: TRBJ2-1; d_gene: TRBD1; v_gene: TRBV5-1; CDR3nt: TGCGCCAGCAGCTTGGAGCCAGGGGGCTTTGAGCAGTTCTTC; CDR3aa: CASSLEPGGFEQFF
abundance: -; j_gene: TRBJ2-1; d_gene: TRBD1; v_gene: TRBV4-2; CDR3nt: TGTGCCAGCAGCCCTACTGGACAGGGTTTTTTGGATGAGCAGTTCTTC; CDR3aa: CASSPTGQGFLDEQFF
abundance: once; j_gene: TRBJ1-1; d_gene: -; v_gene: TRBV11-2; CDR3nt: TGTGCCAGCAGCCCTCAGTACGATACTGAAGCTTTCTTT; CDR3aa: CASSPQYDTEAFF
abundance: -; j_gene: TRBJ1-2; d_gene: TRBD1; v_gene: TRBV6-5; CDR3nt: TGTGCCAGCAGTCTCGGGACAGGGGCGCGGGGCTACACCTTC; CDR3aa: CASSLGTGARGYTF
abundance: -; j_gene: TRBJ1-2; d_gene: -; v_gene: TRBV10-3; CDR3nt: TGTGCCATCAGTGAACGAACAGCCAGGGACTATGGCTACACCTTC; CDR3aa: CAISERTARDYGYTF
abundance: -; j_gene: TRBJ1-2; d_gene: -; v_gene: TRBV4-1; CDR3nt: TGCGCCAGCAGCCTGGGCCAAGATAGTAGCTATGGCTACACCTTC; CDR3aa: CASSLGQDSSYGYTF
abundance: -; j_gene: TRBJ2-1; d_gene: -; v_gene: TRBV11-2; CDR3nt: TGTGCCAGCAGCTGGGCTAACAATGAGCAGTTCTTC; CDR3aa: CASSWANNEQFF
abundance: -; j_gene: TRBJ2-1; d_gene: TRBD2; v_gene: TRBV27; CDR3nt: TGTGCCAGCAGACGGGCTAGCGGGGGGCCGGGCAATGAGCAGTTCTTC; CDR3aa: CASRRASGGPGNEQFF
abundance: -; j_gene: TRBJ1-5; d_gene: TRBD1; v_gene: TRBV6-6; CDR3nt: TGTGCCAGCAGTTACCGGACAGGGAATCAGCCCCAGCATTTT; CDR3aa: CASSYRTGNQPQHF
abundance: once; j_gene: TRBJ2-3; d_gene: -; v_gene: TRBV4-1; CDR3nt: TGCGCCAGCAGCCAAGATTGGGGAGTCACAGATACGCAGTATTTT; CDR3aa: CASSQDWGVTDTQYF
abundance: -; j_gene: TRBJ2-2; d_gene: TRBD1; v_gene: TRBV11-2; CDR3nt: TGTGCCAGCAGCCCGCAAACAGGGGGCGCGTCCGGGGAGCTGTTTTTT; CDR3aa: CASSPQTGGASGELFF
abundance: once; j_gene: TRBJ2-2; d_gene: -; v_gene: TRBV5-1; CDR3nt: TGCGCCAGCGAACAACCCTCCGGGGAGCTGTTTTTT; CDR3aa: CASEQPSGELFF
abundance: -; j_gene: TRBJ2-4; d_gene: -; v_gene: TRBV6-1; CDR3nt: TGTGCCAGCAGTGCGCCGGGACAATTTCAGTACTTC; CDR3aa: CASSAPGQFQYF
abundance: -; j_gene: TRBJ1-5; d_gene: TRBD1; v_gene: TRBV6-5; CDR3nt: TGTGCCAGCAGTTATTCTGGGACAGGGGATCAGCCCCAGCATTTT; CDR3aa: CASSYSGTGDQPQHF
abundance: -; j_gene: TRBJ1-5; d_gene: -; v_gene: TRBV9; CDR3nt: TGTGCCAGCACCACTTCAGGGGACCCCAATCAGCCCCAGCATTTT; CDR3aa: CASTTSGDPNQPQHF
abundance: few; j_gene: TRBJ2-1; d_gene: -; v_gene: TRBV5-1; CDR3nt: TGCGCCAGCAGTTTCCCAGGGAGCGGGAATGAGCAGTTCTTC; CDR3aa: CASSFPGSGNEQFF
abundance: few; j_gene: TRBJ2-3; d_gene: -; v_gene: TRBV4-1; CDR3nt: TGCGCCAGCAGCCAAGATGGTGGAGAGGGAGAGCGGTATTTT; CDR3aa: CASSQDGGEGERYF
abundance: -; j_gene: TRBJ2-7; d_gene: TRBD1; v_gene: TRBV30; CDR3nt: TGTGCCTGGAGTTTTACGGGACAGCGGGAGCAGTACTTC; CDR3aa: CAWSFTGQREQYF
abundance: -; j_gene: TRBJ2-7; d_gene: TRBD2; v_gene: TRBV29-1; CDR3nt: TGCAGCGTTTGGAGCGGGAGCTACGAGCAGTACTTC; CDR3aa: CSVWSGSYEQYF